This entry is about one T cell receptor beta chain. V lost 6 bases to trimming and J lost 9 bases; unmatched junction nucleotides: 9. Per the germline V gene, CDR1 is SNHLY and CDR2 is FYNNEI. CDR3 length equals 16 residues. This entry is derived from a study of T cells in Graves' hyperthyroidism and ophthalmopathy. Amplified TCR beta CDR3 regions derived from RNA transcripts. HTBI primers drove first-round RT-PCR of the TCR CDR3. One entry per CDR3 protein, called by TCRdb with MiXCR from the multiplex PCR reads. The sample shows more than 500,000 distinct CDR3 sequences, approximately 48% of them seen only once.

The TCR originated in an adult woman with Graves' disease, either hyperthyroidism or ophthalmopathy (not recorded which). The rearrangement links TRBV2 to TRBJ2-2; 14 bases are a match to TRBD2. The sample comprised peripheral blood or thyroid tissue (not recorded which). The CDR3 DNA sequence: TGTGCCAGCAGCCAGGGACTAGCGGGGGCCAAGAGGGAGCTGTTTTTT. This encodes CASSQGLAGAKRELFF. The complete variable domain, with remaining parts taken from reference TRBV2 and TRBJ2-2, reads EPEVTQTPSHQVTQMGQEVILRCVPISNHLYFYWYRQILGQKVEFLVSFYNNEISEKSEIFDDQFSVERPDGSNFTLKIRSTKLEDSAMYFCASSQGLAGAKRELFFGEGSRLTVL.